This T cell receptor (beta chain) was profiled in a study of blood T cell repertoires in COVID-19. Produced via immunoSEQ multiplex PCR; TCRdb's table is partial and in-frame only. This sample yields 200,000 to 300,000 clones, of which about 87% are seen a single time; 2.3% belongs to the top ten. The receptor was isolated from a woman aged 50 to 60 with acute or convalescent COVID-19. Source material: peripheral blood.

CDR3 in amino acids: CASSLASSGTNEQFF. The CDR3 DNA reads TGTGCCAGCAGCTTGGCCTCTAGCGGGACGAATGAGCAGTTCTTC. The gene calls are TRBV5-4 and TRBJ2-1; 9 bases match TRBD2. The CDR3 length is 15 residues. Looked up from germline, CDR1 is SGHNT and CDR2 is YYREEE (reference sequence). Trimming removed 0 bases from V and 7 bases from J; junction bases left unmatched: 5.